These 23 T cell receptor beta chains were all obtained from the same sample, sequenced in a study of cytomegalovirus exposure and HLA in healthy donors. TCRdb's copy holds only in-frame clones and misses some; the assay was immunoSEQ multiplex PCR. Of tens of thousands of clones listed, nearly 96% were seen once; the top ten hold roughly 4.5%. The source material was PBMCs. Receptors originate from a young woman in good health and CMV-seropositive.

The rearrangement uses TRBV19 and TRBJ2-7, with D unclear. V was shortened by 4 bases and J by 0 bases, with 4 bases between the two germline ends. This CDR3 has 12 residues. In germline, CDR1 is LNHDA, CDR2 SQIVND (reference sequence). The CDR3 here is CASSSSSYEQYF. As DNA, the CDR3 is TGTGCCAGTAGTAGTAGCTCCTACGAGCAGTACTTC.

About this clone itself: This sample includes further DNA sequences coding for the same CDR3. The V and J genes are TRBV6-5 and TRBJ2-7; 9 bases map to TRBD1. With 0 bases clipped from V and 2 bases from J, the junction kept 2 bases outside the gene matches. Germline lookup yields CDR1 MNHEY and CDR2 SVGAGI. CDR3 length: 15 residues. CDR3 bases: TGTGCCAGCAGTTACTCGGGACAGGGCCCCTACGAGCAGTACTTC. Translation: CASSYSGQGPYEQYF.

The chain couples TRBV9 to TRBJ2-1; 9 bases match TRBD2. The CDR3 length is 14 residues. V lost 4 bases and J lost 8; bases outside the gene matches: 7. Germline CDR1 is SGDLS and CDR2 is YYNGEE. The CDR3 sequence: CASSSGLARDEQFF. For the CDR3, the DNA is TGTGCCAGCAGCTCGGGACTAGCCAGAGATGAGCAGTTCTTC.

V is TRBV2 and J is TRBJ2-2; a possible D gene is TRBD1 (5 bases). Germline assignment: CDR1 SNHLY and CDR2 FYNNEI. The CDR3 covers 14 residues. Trimming took off 6 bases at V and 4 bases at J, with 12 bases between the two ends. The CDR3 reads CASSSGLSTGELFF. In DNA form, the CDR3 reads TGTGCCAGCAGCTCAGGGTTAAGCACCGGGGAGCTGTTTTTT.

The chain joins TRBV18 to TRBJ2-1; a weak D match, TRBD1 (6 bases). Trimming took off 3 bases at V and 1 base at J, with 7 bases between the two ends. CDR1 is KGHSH, CDR2 LQKENI, per germline. The CDR3 covers 14 residues. CDR3 nucleotides: TGTGCCAGCTCACCGCAGGGGTCCTACAATGAGCAGTTCTTC. Translated, it gives CASSPQGSYNEQFF. The variable domain in full, completed from reference TRBV18 and TRBJ2-1, reads NAGVMQNPRHLVRRRGQEARLRCSPMKGHSHVYWYRQLPEEGLKFMVYLQKENIIDESGMPKERFSAEFPKEGPSILRIQQVVRGDSAAYFCASSPQGSYNEQFFGPGTRLTVL.

V gene TRBV9 combines with J gene TRBJ2-1, with 12 bases identical to TRBD2. This CDR3 comprises 15 residues. Losses at the gene ends were 3 bases for V and 5 bases for J; bases not matched to a gene: 3. Germline CDR1 SGDLS, CDR2 YYNGEE. The CDR3 DNA reads as TGTGCCAGCAGCGCCCGGACTAGCGGGAACAATGAGCAGTTCTTC. The encoded protein is CASSARTSGNNEQFF.

The rearrangement uses TRBV6-4 and TRBJ2-1, with 10 bases fitting TRBD2. J was trimmed by 0 bases and V by 4 bases; bases with no gene match: 3. The CDR3 covers 16 residues. Germline lookup yields CDR1 MRHNA and CDR2 SNTAGT. As DNA, the CDR3 is TGTGCCAGCAGTGGGGCTAGCGGGAGCTCCTACAATGAGCAGTTCTTC. It yields the protein CASSGASGSSYNEQFF.

This clone was picked up one time. This sample also contains other DNA sequences that code for the same CDR3. The chain couples TRBV11-2 to TRBJ2-3; 7 nucleotides align to TRBD2. The J segment lost 0 bases and the V segment lost 3 bases, leaving 3 bases of the junction unmatched. The CDR3 is made up of 15 amino acids. Germline V lookup: CDR1 SGHAT, CDR2 FQNNGV. CDR3 bases: TGTGCCAGCAGCTTCAGCGGGGCTAGCACAGATACGCAGTATTTT. This sequence encodes CASSFSGASTDTQYF.

The chain is built from TRBV30 and TRBJ1-2; D is possibly TRBD1 (6 bases). From germline, CDR1 is GTSNPN and CDR2 SVGIG (reference sequence). Between the trimmed V and J ends, which lost 4 bases and 4 bases, there was a span of 13 bases. CDR3 length: 13 amino acids. The chain's CDR3 is CAWNTGFAYGYTF. CDR3 coding DNA: TGTGCCTGGAACACAGGGTTCGCCTATGGCTACACCTTC.

This clone was seen only once. The rearrangement links TRBV7-9 to TRBJ2-3; D perhaps matches TRBD2 (6 bases). Germline-derived CDR1 and CDR2 are SEHNR and FQNEAQ (reference sequence). V was shortened by 7 bases and J by 6 bases, with 32 bases between the two germline ends. The CDR3 extends over 19 amino acids. CDR3 in amino acids: CASNLKQDTTSLKGDTQYF. The CDR3 region has the DNA TGTGCCAGCAACCTCAAACAAGACACCACTAGCCTCAAAGGGGATACGCAGTATTTT. Supplemented by reference TRBV7-9 and TRBJ2-3, the full variable domain reads DTGVSQNPRHKITKRGQNVTFRCDPISEHNRLYWYRQTLGQGPEFLTYFQNEAQLEKSRLLSDRFSAERPKGSFSTLEIQRTEQGDSAMYLCASNLKQDTTSLKGDTQYFGPGTRLTVL.

This rearrangement joins TRBV30 to TRBJ2-7; the match to TRBD1 covers 8 bases. CDR3 length: 14 amino acids. Germline V gene data show CDR1 as GTSNPN and CDR2 as SVGIG (reference sequence). V lost 4 bases, J lost 6 bases, and 11 bases stayed unmatched. CDR3 in amino acids: CAWKRSQGAREQYF. CDR3 bases: TGTGCCTGGAAAAGGAGTCAGGGGGCCCGCGAGCAGTACTTC. Variable domain in full (rest from reference TRBV30 and TRBJ2-7): SQTIHQWPATLVQPVGSPLSLECTVEGTSNPNLYWYRQAAGRGLQLLFYSVGIGQISSEVPQNLSASRPQDRQFILSSKKLLLSDSGFYLCAWKRSQGAREQYFGPGTRLTVT.

This rearrangement joins TRBV21-1 to TRBJ1-1; TRBD1, the table's D call, was not compared with the DNA. TRBV21-1 is a documented pseudogene. This CDR3 comprises 14 residues. This CDR3 is CASSTRTGVRGAFF. Here the CDR3 DNA reads TGTGCCAGCAGCACCAGGACAGGGGTAAGAGGAGCTTTCTTT.

V usage is TRBV7-2 and J usage is TRBJ2-3; no clear D. Germline lookup yields CDR1 SGHTA and CDR2 FQGNSA. V was cut by 4 bases and J by 4 bases, with 15 bases left in between. CDR3 length equals 15 residues. The CDR3 DNA follows: TGTGCCAGCAGCTCCGGTTCGGGTCGGTCAGATACGCAGTATTTT. Its protein is CASSSGSGRSDTQYF.

The V call is TRBV11-2, the J call TRBJ2-7; no reliable D call. Trimming removed 0 bases from V and 6 bases from J, with 9 bases in between. The CDR3 spans 13 residues. Germline CDR1 reads SGHAT; CDR2 reads FQNNGV. The CDR3 region is CASSLDRSFEQYF. The CDR3 DNA reads TGTGCCAGCAGCTTAGATAGGAGTTTCGAGCAGTACTTC. Complete variable domain (other parts from reference TRBV11-2 and TRBJ2-7): EAGVAQSPRYKIIEKRQSVAFWCNPISGHATLYWYQQILGQGPKLLIQFQNNGVVDDSQLPKDRFSAERLKGVDSTLKIQPAKLEDSAVYLCASSLDRSFEQYFGPGTRLTVT.

The V and J genes are TRBV4-2 and TRBJ1-5; 7 positions agree with TRBD1. The CDR3 extends over 16 amino acids. Germline loops: CDR1 LGHNA, CDR2 YNFKEQ. The junction had 5 bases not matched to a gene; V was cut back by 2 bases and J by 1 base. Here the CDR3 DNA reads TGTGCCAGCAGCCAACGACAGGGCGTCAGCAATCAGCCCCAGCATTTT. Protein: CASSQRQGVSNQPQHF.

The chain has TRBV9 and TRBJ2-7, with 12 bases lining up with TRBD1. The CDR3 covers 16 residues. Germline V gene data show CDR1 as SGDLS and CDR2 as YYNGEE. Trimming at V came to 3 bases and at J to 6 bases, leaving 10 bases not matched to a gene. The CDR3 protein is CASSERPGQGAFEQYF. In DNA form, the CDR3 reads TGTGCCAGCAGCGAGCGACCGGGACAGGGGGCATTCGAGCAGTACTTC.

This clone has a handful of counts. The chain combines TRBV7-6 with TRBJ2-7; 10 nucleotides match TRBD2. The ends lost 4 bases at V and 1 base at J; junction bases unmatched: 4. Germline CDR1 reads SGHVS; CDR2 reads FNYEAQ. CDR3 length: 15 amino acids. The CDR3 spells CASSSPLAGSYEQYF. CDR3 nucleotide sequence: TGTGCCAGCAGCTCACCACTAGCGGGGTCCTACGAGCAGTACTTC.

The chain uses TRBV6-5 and TRBJ2-1; the D gene is possibly TRBD2 (5 bases). Germline V gives CDR1 MNHEY, CDR2 SVGAGI. The V end lost 7 bases, the J end lost 6 bases, and 19 bases lay between the germline ends. The length of the CDR3 is 15 residues. CDR3 nucleotide sequence: TGTGCCAGCACCCCCCTATCGTGGGAGTCCAATGAGCAGTTCTTC. Translating gives CASTPLSWESNEQFF.

This chain joins TRBV19 and TRBJ1-1, with TRBD1 identical over 9 bases. The junction had 4 bases not matched to a gene; V was cut back by 3 bases and J by 5 bases. This CDR3 has 14 residues. Germline V lookup: CDR1 LNHDA, CDR2 SQIVND (reference sequence). The CDR3 bases are TGTGCCAGTAGTATTACAGGGGGCAGAACTGAAGCTTTCTTT. Residues: CASSITGGRTEAFF.

The J gene is TRBJ2-1, the V gene TRBV15, with 11 bases identical to TRBD2. Trimming took 0 bases from V and 9 from J; bases not matched to a gene: 7. The CDR3 has 16 residues. Per germline, CDR1 LNHNV and CDR2 YYDKDF (reference sequence). CDR3 in DNA: TGTGCCACCAGCAGAGACACTAGCGGGAGAATAGGTGAGCAGTTCTTC. It specifies CATSRDTSGRIGEQFF. The variable domain in full, with the rest retrieved from reference TRBV15 and TRBJ2-1, is DAMVIQNPRYQVTQFGKPVTLSCSQTLNHNVMYWYQQKSSQAPKLLFHYYDKDFNNEADTPDNFQSRRPNTSFCFLDIRSPGLGDTAMYLCATSRDTSGRIGEQFFGPGTRLTVL.

The rearrangement joins TRBV19 to TRBJ2-3, with D possibly being TRBD1 (6 bases). Germline V gene sequence: CDR1 LNHDA, CDR2 SQIVND (reference sequence). The CDR3 has 14 residues. V dropped 4 bases and J dropped 2 bases, with 10 bases sitting between them. CDR3 region: CASSKQGNTDTQYF. CDR3 nucleotide sequence: TGTGCCAGTAGTAAACAGGGAAACACAGATACGCAGTATTTT.

This sequence joins TRBV30 and TRBJ1-2, with a weak D call TRBD1 (6 bases). The CDR3 totals 13 residues. V dropped 2 bases and J dropped 4 bases, with 11 bases sitting between them. Looked up from germline, CDR1 is GTSNPN and CDR2 is SVGIG (reference sequence). DNA for the CDR3: TGTGCCTGGAGTCCGACAGGTTCCTATGGCTACACCTTC. This encodes CAWSPTGSYGYTF.

The chain carries TRBV19 and TRBJ2-1; TRBD1 is a possible D gene (6 bases). V was cut by 3 bases and J by 5 bases, with 14 bases left in between. CDR1 and CDR2 from the germline V gene are LNHDA and SQIVND (reference sequence). The CDR3 totals 15 residues. The CDR3 region has the DNA TGTGCCAGTAGTATGGCCAGGGGTTCTAACAATGAGCAGTTCTTC. This sequence encodes CASSMARGSNNEQFF.